The 22 T cell receptor beta chains reported below all come from one sample, sequenced in a study of blood T cell repertoires in COVID-19. Repertoires were generated with immunoSEQ multiplex PCR, while TCRdb's copy carries only in-frame clones and drops some. The sample lists over 100,000 clones, approximately 88% seen once, with approximately 0.76% in the top ten. The sequencing sample was made of peripheral blood. These receptors were obtained from a woman aged 70 to 79 with acute or convalescent COVID-19.

The chain recombines TRBV28 with TRBJ2-5; TRBD2 matches 8 bases. The germline CDR1 and CDR2 sequences are MDHEN and SYDVKM. The J segment lost 5 bases and the V segment lost 6 bases, leaving 8 bases of the junction unmatched. This CDR3 region has 14 residues. The DNA of the CDR3 is TGTGCCAGCAGGGCCATAGCGGGACGGGAGACCCAGTACTTC. Amino acid sequence: CASRAIAGRETQYF.

This chain connects TRBV18 to TRBJ2-7, with TRBD1 matching over 9 bases. CDR3 length: 14 amino acids. The germline V gene has CDR1 KGHSH and CDR2 LQKENI. Losses at the gene ends were 5 bases for V and 5 bases for J; bases not matched to a gene: 7. DNA of the CDR3: TGTGCCAGCTCAAACCGGGACAGGGCGAACGAGCAGTACTTC. Translating gives CASSNRDRANEQYF.

V usage is TRBV5-4 and J usage is TRBJ1-2; 7 positions agree with TRBD1. With 4 bases clipped from V and 4 bases from J, the junction kept 7 bases outside the gene matches. The CDR3 has 14 residues. Germline loops: CDR1 SGHNT, CDR2 YYREEE (reference sequence). Written as DNA, the CDR3 is TGTGCCAGCAGCACCGGGACAGCAATCTATGGCTACACCTTC. Translated: CASSTGTAIYGYTF.

This clone has just a few counts. J is TRBJ2-7 and V is TRBV3-1 (or the pseudogene TRBV3-2); 10 bases are shared with TRBD2. Germline lookup yields CDR1 LGHDT and CDR2 YNNKEL (reference sequence). The J segment lost 4 bases and the V segment lost 4 bases, leaving 4 bases of the junction unmatched. The CDR3 spans 14 residues. The CDR3 spells CASSLWTSGYEQYF. CDR3 bases: TGTGCCAGCAGCCTGTGGACTAGCGGTTACGAGCAGTACTTC.

The CDR3 nucleotides read TGTGCCAGCAGCTTAGACAGAAATGAAAAACTGTTTTTT. As protein: CASSLDRNEKLFF. This chain uses TRBV7-8 with TRBJ1-4, with D uncertain. V was trimmed by 1 base and J by 5 bases, leaving 5 bases between them. CDR3 length equals 13 residues. The germline CDR1 and CDR2 sequences are SGHVS and FQNEAQ.

The genes are TRBV14 and TRBJ1-2; the D is unclear. This CDR3 comprises 13 residues. In germline, CDR1 is SGHDN, CDR2 FVKESK. V lost 0 bases, J lost 4 bases, and 6 bases lay in between. The CDR3: CASSQDGLYGYTF. CDR3 in DNA: TGTGCCAGCAGCCAAGATGGACTCTATGGCTACACCTTC. The full variable domain, rest sourced from reference TRBV14 and TRBJ1-2, is EAGVTQFPSHSVIEKGQTVTLRCDPISGHDNLYWYRRVMGKEIKFLLHFVKESKQDESGMPNNRFLAERTGGTYSTLKVQPAELEDSGVYFCASSQDGLYGYTFGSGTRLTVV.

The J gene is TRBJ2-7, the V gene TRBV19; possibly TRBD2 for D (7 bases). Germline values: CDR1 LNHDA, CDR2 SQIVND (reference sequence). Trimming removed 9 bases at V and 5 bases at J, with 14 bases between. CDR3 length equals 12 residues. CDR3 loop: CASQGGGNEQYF. The CDR3 DNA reads TGTGCCAGCCAAGGGGGGGGAAACGAGCAGTACTTC.

V and J are TRBV29-1 and TRBJ1-5; 7 nucleotides match TRBD1. With 4 bases clipped from V and 2 bases from J, the junction kept 5 bases outside the gene matches. CDR1 and CDR2 (germline): SQVTM, ANQGSEA. The CDR3 runs to 14 residues. In nucleotides, the CDR3 is TGCAGCGTTGTACAGGGGAGCGGCAATCAGCCCCAGCATTTT. This codes for CSVVQGSGNQPQHF.

The chain combines TRBV18 with TRBJ2-2; TRBD1 is a possible D gene (6 bases). In germline, CDR1 is KGHSH, CDR2 LQKENI. V was clipped by 3 bases and J by 4 bases, with 12 bases between them. The CDR3 runs 15 residues. The CDR3 region is CASSPAGVVTGELFF. As DNA, the CDR3 is TGTGCCAGCTCACCGGCAGGGGTCGTCACCGGGGAGCTGTTTTTT.

The V gene is TRBV19, the J gene TRBJ2-2; TRBD2 matches 8 bases. CDR1 is LNHDA, CDR2 SQIVND, per germline (reference sequence). This CDR3 has 13 amino acids. Trimming at V came to 11 bases and at J to 3 bases, leaving 5 bases not matched to a gene. The CDR3 sequence is CAGSGSDTGELFF. DNA for the CDR3: TGTGCCGGAAGCGGGAGTGACACCGGGGAGCTGTTTTTT. Looking up the rest from reference TRBV19 and TRBJ2-2 gives the full variable domain: DGGITQSPKYLFRKEGQNVTLSCEQNLNHDAMYWYRQDPGQGLRLIYYSQIVNDFQKGDIAEGYSVSREKKESFPLTVTSAQKNPTAFYLCAGSGSDTGELFFGEGSRLTVL.

This clone has just one count. The chain couples TRBV7-8 to TRBJ2-3; 11 nucleotides line up with TRBD2. The CDR3 extends over 14 amino acids. Germline V CDR1 and CDR2: SGHVS, FQNEAQ. Germline trimming cut 5 bases from V and 7 bases from J; bases unmatched to any gene: 5. CDR3 protein: CASSTSGSRNTQYF. The CDR3, as DNA: TGTGCCAGCAGCACTAGCGGGAGTAGGAATACGCAGTATTTT.

The chain uses TRBV11-2 and TRBJ1-5; D unclear. CDR1 and CDR2 from the germline V gene are SGHAT and FQNNGV. There are 13 residues in the CDR3. V lost 4 bases and J 4 bases, leaving 8 bases between the germline ends. This chain's CDR3 is CASSWGGNQPQHF. The CDR3 nucleotides are TGTGCCAGCAGCTGGGGAGGTAATCAGCCCCAGCATTTT. Together with reference TRBV11-2 and TRBJ1-5, the CDR3 gives the full variable domain: EAGVAQSPRYKIIEKRQSVAFWCNPISGHATLYWYQQILGQGPKLLIQFQNNGVVDDSQLPKDRFSAERLKGVDSTLKIQPAKLEDSAVYLCASSWGGNQPQHFGDGTRLSIL.

This chain links TRBV4-1 with TRBJ2-1; D perhaps matches TRBD2 (5 bases). The CDR3 has 14 amino acids. V was cut by 0 bases and J by 11 bases, with 14 bases left in between. Per germline, CDR1 MGHRA and CDR2 YSYEKL. CDR3 protein: CASSQDEIGRKQFF. As DNA, the CDR3 is TGCGCCAGCAGCCAAGATGAAATTGGGAGAAAGCAGTTCTTC.

The chain uses TRBV5-1 and TRBJ1-6; 7 bases align to TRBD1. V shed 5 bases and J 8 bases; nucleotides not matched to a gene: 13. The CDR3 is made up of 16 amino acids. Germline CDR1 is SGHRS and CDR2 is YFSETQ. The CDR3 nucleotides are TGCGCCAGCAGTTGGGGCTTCGACAGGGCGGATTCACCCCTCCACTTT. It codes for CASSWGFDRADSPLHF.

The J gene is TRBJ1-3, the V gene TRBV19; D is possibly TRBD1 (5 bases). Trimming left V 2 bases short and J 3 bases short, with 8 bases between. Germline lookup yields CDR1 LNHDA and CDR2 SQIVND (reference sequence). The CDR3 is 14 residues long. The CDR3: CASSISRDGNTIYF. The CDR3 DNA reads as TGTGCCAGTAGTATAAGCAGGGATGGAAACACCATATATTTT.

The chain combines TRBV5-1 with TRBJ1-1; 12 positions match TRBD1. The CDR3 has 15 amino acids. The V segment lost 4 bases and the J segment 4 bases; nucleotides outside the gene matches: 5. Germline values: CDR1 SGHRS, CDR2 YFSETQ. The CDR3: CASSGGTGGFTEAFF. For the CDR3, the DNA is TGCGCCAGCAGCGGGGGGACAGGGGGCTTCACTGAAGCTTTCTTT.

In nucleotides, the CDR3 is TGTGCCAGCAGCCTTAGCGGCGATCAGCCCCAGCATTTT. Residues: CASSLSGDQPQHF. V gene TRBV7-9 combines with J gene TRBJ1-5; no reliable D call. Germline V gives CDR1 SEHNR, CDR2 FQNEAQ (reference sequence). V was clipped by 5 bases and J by 5 bases, with 10 bases between them. The length of the CDR3 is 13 residues.

CDR3 DNA sequence: TGTGCCAGCAGCCGTTTCCTAGCGGGGGGGCGAGAGACCCAGTACTTC. Translated, it gives CASSRFLAGGRETQYF. The chain combines TRBV4-2 with TRBJ2-5; 12 positions match TRBD2. In germline, CDR1 is LGHNA, CDR2 YNFKEQ. J lost 4 bases, V lost 4 bases, and 7 bases had no gene match. This CDR3 has 16 residues.

The chain recombines TRBV6-5 with TRBJ2-7; D possibly corresponds to TRBD1 (6 bases). Per germline, CDR1 MNHEY and CDR2 SVGAGI. Trimming removed 6 bases at V and 0 bases at J, with 15 bases between. The CDR3 is made up of 15 amino acids. This CDR3 is CASSPTGGSSYEQYF. The CDR3 region has the DNA TGTGCCAGCAGCCCGACAGGTGGTAGCTCCTACGAGCAGTACTTC.

This chain links TRBV19 with TRBJ1-3, with TRBD1 as a possible D gene (5 bases). The germline gives CDR1 LNHDA, CDR2 SQIVND (reference sequence). This CDR3 comprises 17 residues. Deletions cut 0 bases from V and 0 bases from J, with 12 bases between. For the CDR3, the DNA is TGTGCCAGTAGTATAGATGGGACTTACTTCTCTGGAAACACCATATATTTT. It codes for CASSIDGTYFSGNTIYF.

This sequence joins TRBV28 and TRBJ2-1, with 12 bases aligning to TRBD2. The CDR3 contains 16 residues. Germline loops: CDR1 MDHEN, CDR2 SYDVKM. Germline trimming cut 5 bases from V and 10 bases from J; bases unmatched to any gene: 12. CDR3 nucleotides: TGTGCCAGCAGTGGAGGGACTAGCGGGTGGTCGGGGGAGCAGTTCTTC. This encodes CASSGGTSGWSGEQFF.

CDR3 loop: CASSPQGNTEAFF. The CDR3 DNA reads as TGTGCCAGCAGTCCCCAGGGGAACACTGAAGCTTTCTTT. The V gene is TRBV6-5, the J gene TRBJ1-1, with D possibly matching TRBD1 (5 bases). This CDR3 region has 13 residues. Trimming took 5 bases from V and 1 from J, leaving 8 bases between them. Germline CDR1 reads MNHEY; CDR2 reads SVGAGI.